This T cell receptor (beta chain) was sequenced for a study of OX40 agonist ivuxolimab in advanced cancers. Trimming removed 6 bases from V and 5 bases from J, with 8 bases in between. Germline V CDR1 and CDR2: MDHEN, SYDVKM. The CDR3 totals 12 residues. Only in-frame clones appear in the TCRdb table, and some are missing; sequencing was by immunoSEQ multiplex PCR. This table has 81,000 or so clones, about 92% appearing once. This chain uses TRBV28 with TRBJ2-1; D not resolved. The input for sequencing was CD4+ or CD8+ T cells sorted from blood, taken in a trial of the OX40 agonist ivuxolimab. The receptor was isolated from an adult with an advanced solid tumor such as melanoma, head and neck, liver or kidney cancer. CDR3 coding DNA: TGTGCCAGCAGCTTTCTCAACAATGAGCAGTTCTTC. It yields the protein CASSFLNNEQFF.